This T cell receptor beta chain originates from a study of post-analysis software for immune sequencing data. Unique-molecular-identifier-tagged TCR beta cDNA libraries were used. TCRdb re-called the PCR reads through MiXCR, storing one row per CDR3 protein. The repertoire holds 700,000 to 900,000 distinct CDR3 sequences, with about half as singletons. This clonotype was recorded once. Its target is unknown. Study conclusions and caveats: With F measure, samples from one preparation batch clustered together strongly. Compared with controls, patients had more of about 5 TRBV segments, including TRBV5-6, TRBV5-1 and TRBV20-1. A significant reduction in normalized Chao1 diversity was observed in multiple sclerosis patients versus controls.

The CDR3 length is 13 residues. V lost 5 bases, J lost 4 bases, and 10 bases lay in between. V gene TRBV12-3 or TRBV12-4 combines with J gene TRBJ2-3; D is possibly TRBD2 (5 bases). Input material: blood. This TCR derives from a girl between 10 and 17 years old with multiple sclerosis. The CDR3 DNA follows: TGTGCCAGCAGTCCGGTGAGGGCAGATACGCAGTATTTT. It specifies CASSPVRADTQYF.